The rows below give T cell receptor beta chains drawn from one sample of a study of cytomegalovirus exposure and HLA in healthy donors. Sequencing was performed with immunoSEQ multiplex PCR; in TCRdb, only in-frame clones are kept and a portion is missing. The sample carries approximately 170,000 clones, around four fifths recorded once. Sample: PBMCs. Receptors originate from a female donor in good health and CMV-seronegative. CDR3s include the opening cysteine and the closing phenylalanine or tryptophan. The D gene is left open where the match is weak. Not every row has a clone size; where given, it reads once, few, many or a size class.

TRBD2,TRBV5-4,TRBJ2-3,-,TGTGCCAGCAGCTTAGGCCGGACTAGCGGGAGAGGGGGAGTCACAGATACGCAGTATTTT,CASSLGRTSGRGGVTDTQYF
-,TRBV7-2,TRBJ1-4,once,TGTGCCAGCAGCTCAATAGTAAATGAAAAACTGTTTTTT,CASSSIVNEKLFF
-,TRBV28,TRBJ2-7,few,TGTGCCAGCAGTTCCGGGGAAAGCTACGAGCAGTACTTC,CASSSGESYEQYF
TRBD2,TRBV5-8,TRBJ2-1,-,TGTGCCAGCAGCGTTCTAGCGGGGGGATACAATGAGCAGTTCTTC,CASSVLAGGYNEQFF
TRBD1,TRBV28,TRBJ2-2,-,TGTGCCAGCAGGTCACAGGGGGCTACCGGGGAGCTGTTTTTT,CASRSQGATGELFF
TRBD2,TRBV6-4,TRBJ2-1,-,TGTGCCAGCAGTGAGTCACTAGCGGGAGAAGGGAATGAGCAGTTCTTC,CASSESLAGEGNEQFF
TRBD1,TRBV7-2,TRBJ2-6,-,TGTGCCAGCAGTTCTGAGGGACAGGGCTCTGGGGCCAACGTCCTGACTTTC,CASSSEGQGSGANVLTF
TRBD1,TRBV27,TRBJ1-6,-,TGTGCCAGCGGCTTGGGGACAGGTCTGGTGTCACCCCTCCACTTT,CASGLGTGLVSPLHF
-,TRBV4-3,TRBJ1-2,-,TGCGCCAGCAGCCAAGTAGTCTATGGGGGCTACTATGGCTACACCTTC,CASSQVVYGGYYGYTF
TRBD2,TRBV30,TRBJ2-1,-,TGTGCCTGGAGTTCTCTTAGCGGGGTAGGGTACAATGAGCAGTTCTTC,CAWSSLSGVGYNEQFF
TRBD2,TRBV7-2,TRBJ2-7,-,TGTGCCAGCAGCCCGGGACTAGCGGGGGGCGAGCAGTACTTC,CASSPGLAGGEQYF
-,TRBV29-1,TRBJ1-4,-,TGCAGCGTTGGGACAGAGGAAAAACTGTTTTTT,CSVGTEEKLFF
-,TRBV18,TRBJ2-2,once,TGTGCCAGCTCACCGGAGAGGGAGATTAACGGGGAGCTGTTTTTT,CASSPEREINGELFF
-,TRBV25-1,TRBJ1-2,few,TGTGCCAGCAGTGAATATACGACACTCTATGGCTACACCTTC,CASSEYTTLYGYTF
TRBD1,TRBV7-2,TRBJ1-1,few,TGTGCCAGCAGCTTTTCGGGGTACAGGGGGGATATGAACACTGAAGCTTTCTTT,CASSFSGYRGDMNTEAFF
-,TRBV6-5,TRBJ2-3,-,TGTGCCAGCAGTGGACTCGGGCAGGGCACAGATACGCAGTATTTT,CASSGLGQGTDTQYF
-,TRBV5-4,TRBJ2-1,few,TGTGCCAGCAGCACCGGTGGCAGGGATCGTCATGAGCAGTTCTTC,CASSTGGRDRHEQFF
-,TRBV11-2,TRBJ1-3,-,TGTGCCAGCAGCACCCTCTCCCCAGGACACTCTGGAAACACCATATATTTT,CASSTLSPGHSGNTIYF
-,TRBV6-6,TRBJ2-1,-,TGTGCCAGCAGTTTAAGCGGAGATTACAATGAGCAGTTCTTC,CASSLSGDYNEQFF
-,TRBV7-9,TRBJ2-1,-,TGTGCCAGCAGCTTACTGGCGGGGGAGCAGTTCTTC,CASSLLAGEQFF
-,TRBV9,TRBJ2-7,few,TGTGCCAGCAGCGTAGGGGGGGAAAGTCTTTCTGTATACGAGCAGTACTTC,CASSVGGESLSVYEQYF
-,TRBV7-6,TRBJ1-1,-,TGTGCCATAAGGGGCCTGAACACTGAAGCTTTCTTT,CAIRGLNTEAFF
TRBD2,TRBV5-1,TRBJ2-7,-,TGCGCCAGCAGCTTTAGCGGGGGGGCCTACGAGCAGTACTTC,CASSFSGGAYEQYF
-,TRBV19,TRBJ1-6,-,TGTGCCAGTAGTATTGGACATTCAAGATCACCCCTCCACTTT,CASSIGHSRSPLHF
TRBD1,TRBV19,TRBJ1-2,-,TGCGCCAGTAGTGACAGGGCCTCTTATGGCTACACCTTC,CASSDRASYGYTF
-,TRBV21-1,TRBJ2-1,-,TGTGCCAGCAGTTCGAGCGGTTCCTACAATGAGCAGTTCTTC,CASSSSGSYNEQFF
TRBD2,TRBV5-1,TRBJ2-3,-,TGCGCCAGCAGCTCTAGCGGGAGTCGGACAGATACGCAGTATTTT,CASSSSGSRTDTQYF
-,TRBV2,TRBJ1-1,-,TGTGCCAGCAGGACACCGAACACTGAAGCTTTCTTT,CASRTPNTEAFF
TRBD2,TRBV15,TRBJ2-5,few,TGTGCCACCAGCAGGATAGCGGGAGTGAGCCAAGAGACCCAGTACTTC,CATSRIAGVSQETQYF
-,TRBV29-1,TRBJ1-4,-,TGCAGCGCCCAGGGTGTAGCAACTAATGAAAAACTGTTTTTT,CSAQGVATNEKLFF
TRBD2,TRBV7-2,TRBJ2-1,-,TGTGCCAGCAGCTCCCTCGGCGGAGGGGCGGGGGGTAATGAGCAGTTCTTC,CASSSLGGGAGGNEQFF
TRBD2,TRBV28,TRBJ2-2,-,TGTGCCAGCAGTTCAGCTTCTGCGGGGGGGCGCGCCGGGGAGCTGTTTTTT,CASSSASAGGRAGELFF
TRBD1,TRBV11-1,TRBJ2-7,-,TGTGCCAGCAGCTCCGGGACAGGGAGCTCCTACGAGCAGTACTTC,CASSSGTGSSYEQYF
-,TRBV21-1,TRBJ1-2,-,TGTGCCAGCAGCTACCGGGACAGGGGAAGGAGGTATGGCTACACCTTC,CASSYRDRGRRYGYTF
-,TRBV7-9,TRBJ1-4,few,TGTGCCAGCAGCTCCCCCCTTTGGGGGCATAATGAAAAACTGTTTTTT,CASSSPLWGHNEKLFF
TRBD2,TRBV5-1,TRBJ2-5,-,TGCGCCAGCAGCTTGGCTGGACTAGCGGGAGTCGAGACCCAGTACTTC,CASSLAGLAGVETQYF
-,TRBV6-5,TRBJ2-3,-,TGTGCCAGCAGTTACTCGAATAGCGCTAGCACAGATACGCAGTATTTT,CASSYSNSASTDTQYF